The T cell receptor beta chain described here comes from a study of cytomegalovirus exposure and HLA in healthy donors (dated by TCRdb to about 2017). In the study overall: According to an earlier analysis of several hundred of the donors, about 170 million T cells yielded some 120 million unique TCR beta sequences and around 300 Gb of sequence data. On average, around 240,000 unique TCR beta nucleotide sequences were sequenced per donor among 398 genotyped donors of the cohort, with roughly 18% of those sequences being non-productive. In the later analysis, no new phenotypic data were used to find candidate immune exposures; instead, reliance was placed on TCR beta sequences and their occurrence across donors. The study combined high-throughput TCR immunosequencing, statistical association of individual TCRs with disease status, and machine learning to predict cytomegalovirus infection status. Every repertoire in the discovery cohort had been generated on one and the same sequencing platform. An earlier analysis of roughly 580 of the donors used high-throughput TCR beta sequencing to judge whether each TCR beta V gene segment behaved as functional or pseudogenic. In a later analysis, previously published TCR beta repertoires from 666 donors were re-analyzed and high-resolution HLA genotyping was added so that TCR occurrence patterns could be studied. Class I and class II HLA loci were covered by the typing at four-digit resolution. Around 320 gigabases of sequencing data and tens of millions of unique TCR sequences were included in an early release covering several hundred HLA-typed donors. The study used immunosequencing to profile the T cell repertoires of 670 or so subjects and linked those repertoires to cytomegalovirus serostatus. Five DR-DQ haplotypes were treated as single units for association and clustering because of strong linkage in the cohort. In addition to the first cohort of 666 subjects, a separate validation cohort of approximately 130 different subjects was used. Donor age, sex, ethnicity and CMV serostatus were compiled together with the repertoire data. The study aimed to test whether signatures of past pathogen exposure could be identified by cataloging public T cell receptors. Genome-wide SNP genotypes for about three fifths of the roughly 670 donors were used in a later genetic analysis, which treated that subset as a discovery cohort. Of the roughly 420 genotyped donors, 70% to 90% were placed in the genetic ancestry cluster associated with self-reported Caucasian donors. Typing coverage differed by locus: A, B, C, DRB1 and DQB1 were typed in roughly 629-630 donors, DQA1 in about 560, DPA1 in nearly 610, and DPB1 in just under 490.

Paper-wide results and their limitations: The classifier was reported to diagnose cytomegalovirus status with high specificity and sensitivity in both the original cohort and the validation cohort. While some public TCRs were present in many individuals, most TCR sequences turned up only very rarely across donors. Strong co-occurrence of HLA alleles, especially DR and DQ, made assigning TCR associations to individual alleles difficult. The presence/absence analyses assumed that sequencing depth was roughly uniform across donors, and that assumption may not be true. Because the 87-base-pair reads could not distinguish some IMGT-functional V segments, including TRBV6-2 and TRBV6-3, those segments were excluded. In a later analysis, some 18,000 TCR beta sequences were associated with specific HLA alleles at a false discovery rate of 0.05. A further reported finding was that TCR beta sequences accurately predicted the HLA-A and HLA-B alleles for most subjects in the first cohort. A few of the identified cytomegalovirus-associated TCR beta chains were confirmed in vitro to be specific for cytomegalovirus antigens. Because HLA typing was unavailable for some donors at each locus, only the typed subset was used in association tests. Correlated functional status among segregating V segments might reflect linkage disequilibrium, but an unknown experimental factor could not be ruled out. A cluster of highly shared sequence variants was judged likely to represent a technical artifact of the sequencing pipeline. In a later analysis, HLA-associated TCR beta chains were found to be more clonally expanded and to have lower generation probabilities than equally common non-associated chains. In a later analysis, several top co-occurrence clusters were reported to appear linked to parvovirus B19, influenza, CMV and Epstein-Barr virus. V-gene and J-gene trimming of TCR beta chains was associated with a missense DCLRE1C variant in a later genetic analysis, and the association was replicated in an independent cohort. Because counts were too low, roughly 18 rarely observed V segments, including chromosome 9 orphons, were left out of the earlier analysis of a few hundred of the donors. CMV serostatus was the only immune exposure information available for the cohort. In an earlier analysis of about 600 of the donors, most TCR beta V segments appeared in productive rearrangements about 87% or about 30% of the time, broadly matching IMGT annotations. The cohort was sequenced for TCR beta chains only, and without alpha or paired-chain data the features that could be detected were limited. Most CMV-associated TCR beta chains appeared to be HLA-restricted in a later analysis, and the HLA associations seemed to be driven largely by CMV exposure. In a later genetic analysis, fewer N-insertions in productive TCRs were reported among donors in an Asian-associated ancestry cluster than the roughly 700-donor mean. According to a later analysis, TCR association rates differed among HLA loci, with DRB1 alleles showing the most associated TCRs and HLA-C alleles showing the fewest. In the study, about 150 TCR beta chains were listed as associated with cytomegalovirus. According to the authors, the approach could potentially be generalized to other disease states and immunological phenotypes.

As concerns this clone: The antigen it recognizes is unknown. Base qualities are not provided; no much larger clone lies one nucleotide away.

The library was generated by the immunoSEQ multiplex PCR assay. For the multiplex PCR, a mixture combining 60 forward primers for TCR Vbeta segments and 13 reverse primers for TCR Jbeta segments was used. A multiplex PCR assay on genomic DNA amplified the CDR3 region of rearranged TCR beta genes. Amplified TCR beta libraries were sequenced as 87-base-pair reads on the Illumina HiSeq System. Per the source publication's procedure: Across the 500 to 750 repertoires, a later analysis counted tens of millions of unique TCR beta chains, some 11 million of which were shared by at least two donors. A nearest-neighbor algorithm error-corrected the raw reads and collapsed the reads into unique sequences, merging closely related sequences to remove PCR and sequencing errors. To assign V, D and J gene segments, CDR3 sequences were aligned to IMGT reference sequences. For a sequence to be retained, a match of at least six nucleotides to both a V gene segment and a J gene segment was required. Rearrangements were called productive when the CDR3 lacked stop codons and stayed in frame with V and J; all others were non-productive. CDR3 was defined by IMGT convention, running from the second conserved V-encoded cysteine to the conserved J-encoded phenylalanine. In an earlier analysis of around 600 of the donors, sequences lacking an unambiguous match to a single V gene segment were excluded. In an earlier analysis of some 590 of the donors, a V segment was called functional when productive rearrangements were above 56.7%, and segregating when the standard deviation between donors exceeded 5%. A statistical classification framework was developed to diagnose cytomegalovirus status using the catalog of TCR beta chain sequences. In a later analysis, V and J genes were assigned by comparing TCR nucleotide sequences against IMGT/GENE-DB human TR gene sequences. Using the TCRdist pipeline, a later analysis assigned CDR3 sequences along with most-parsimonious VDJ recombination scenarios. In a later analysis, every TCR beta chain was defined by the combination of its CDR3 amino acid sequence and its V-gene family, and reads without a unique V-gene family were dropped. A later analysis removed 592 highly shared, low-generation-probability nucleotide sequences to deal with suspected cross-contamination and a sequencing artifact. In a later analysis, a clonal expansion index for each public chain was calculated from normalized within-repertoire ranks of inferred template counts. A later analysis computed generation probabilities with a VDJ recombination model fitted to out-of-frame rearrangements, and checked the results against IGoR. In a later analysis, hypergeometric tests were used to score TCR-TCR, TCR-HLA and TCR-CMV co-occurrence, with a repertoire-size bias correction applied to TCR pairs. To estimate false discovery rates, a later analysis permuted the HLA or CMV assignments 20 times. In a later analysis, co-occurring TCRs were grouped using DBSCAN, with TCRdist sequence similarity added in when clustering inside HLA-allele-positive subsets. For co-occurrence clustering, repertoires with fewer than 30,000 or more than 120,000 public chains were excluded, along with roughly 5 repertoires with anomalous nucleotide sharing. TCRdb obtained this table from immuneACCESS and retained in-frame rearrangements with V and J assigned. These tables miss some clones; where compared with another copy, unresolved V genes account for less than half of the shortfall, and the remainder is unexplained. Clone size and V and J calls were adopted from that table, with D and trimming inferred from the DNA. The sample table holds about 190,000 clones, of which 74% were seen once. Of the sample, around 3.2% is held by the ten largest clones.

The cohort comprised hundreds of healthy bone marrow donors. All cohort members were sampled while nominally healthy, although unrecorded immune exposures were likely present. The donor tested CMV seropositive and was one of the 289 seropositive cohort members. Every donor gave a peripheral blood sample, and the peripheral blood mononuclear cells from that sample were used for TCR beta sequencing. Genomic DNA extraction from the blood cell samples was performed with the Qiagen DNeasy Blood Extraction Kit. The germline V gene yields SGHRS for CDR1 and YFSETQ for CDR2. V ends up 3 bases short and J 3 bases short, with an unmatched junction base count of 5. The CDR3, from cysteine to phenylalanine, totals 16 residues. Of all the DNA, just the CDR3 is kept, 48 bases in frame from base 1.

The chain links TRBV5-1 with TRBJ2-1; TRBD2 fits 11 bases in the junction. Input material: PBMCs. This receptor was obtained from a woman aged 25 to 39 in good health and CMV-seropositive. CDR3 sequence: CASSSGTSGYYNEQFF. The base sequence is TGCGCCAGCAGCTCGGGGACTAGCGGTTACTACAATGAGCAGTTCTTC.